The sequence of this T cell receptor beta chain was determined in a study of blood T cell repertoires in COVID-19. About the study: Samples of COVID-19 (acute and convalescent) were obtained from the United States, Italy and Spain. Sample material is recorded as cDNA or gDNA derived from T cells, B-cell-depleted T cells, or PBMCs.

Methods used by the authors: Amplification from reference gene primers served as the basis for estimated nucleated cell counts. Generated by immunoSEQ multiplex PCR, the TCRdb table keeps only in-frame clones and is missing some. That table supplies the V and J calls and clone size; D and trimming were determined from the DNA. The table records 130,000 to 150,000 clones, 84% of them present only once. The V end was cut by 4 bases, the J end by 0 bases, with 11 bases between. Germline loops: CDR1 SGHKS, CDR2 YYEKEE (reference sequence). This CDR3 has 15 amino acids. The receptor was isolated from a human donor in a cohort sampled during active COVID-19. This rearrangement joins TRBV5-5 to TRBJ2-1; weak D call: TRBD1 (6 bases). Input material: peripheral blood. In nucleotides, the CDR3 is TGTGCCAGCAGCAGAACAGGGAGCTCCTACAATGAGCAGTTCTTC. This translates into CASSRTGSSYNEQFF.